This entry lists 11 T cell receptor beta chains sequenced from one sample in a study of monozygotic twins with cystic fibrosis. Assay used: immunoSEQ multiplex PCR; TCRdb lists only in-frame clones, some missing. Of about 26,000 clones listed, 95% to 97% were seen once; the top ten hold approximately 2.6%. Sequenced: blood. These receptors were obtained from a girl aged 2-9 years with cystic fibrosis.

The chain carries TRBV5-5 and TRBJ2-3; 14 bases match TRBD2. The V gene end was trimmed by 0 bases and the J gene end by 0 bases; junction bases not matched to a gene: 6. Germline-derived CDR1 and CDR2 are SGHKS and YYEKEE (reference sequence). There are 19 residues in the CDR3. CDR3 region: CASSLGGLAGASSTDTQYF. Written as DNA, the CDR3 is TGTGCCAGCAGCTTGGGGGGACTAGCGGGAGCTTCTAGCACAGATACGCAGTATTTT.

V and J are TRBV27 and TRBJ2-2, with 7 bases that match TRBD2. Germline V CDR1 and CDR2: MNHEY, SMNVEV (reference sequence). V gave up 6 bases and J gave up 3 bases; unmatched junction bases: 4. The CDR3 length is 14 residues. The CDR3 sequence: CASRRTSYTGELFF. For the CDR3, the DNA is TGTGCCAGCAGACGGACTAGTTACACCGGGGAGCTGTTTTTT.

V gene TRBV4-3 combines with J gene TRBJ1-5; D gene ambiguous. CDR1 and CDR2 from the germline V gene are LGHNA and YSLEER. Trimming cost V 0 bases and J 9 bases, with 21 bases left between them. The CDR3 is 17 residues long. CDR3 in DNA: TGCGCCAGCAGCCAAGACTCCTTCCAGGTTGGGTCTTGGCCCCAGCATTTT. It translates to CASSQDSFQVGSWPQHF.

The table lists this clone with a count of one. The J gene is TRBJ1-4, the V gene TRBV30; 12 positions agree with TRBD1. From germline, CDR1 is GTSNPN and CDR2 SVGIG (reference sequence). This CDR3 region has 16 residues. Unmatched junction bases numbered 9, after V lost 2 bases and J lost 8 bases. CDR3: CAWSRRPGQGAEKLFF. CDR3 in DNA: TGTGCCTGGAGTCGAAGGCCGGGACAGGGGGCAGAAAAACTGTTTTTT.

This chain links TRBV23-1 with TRBJ1-1; D is perhaps TRBD1 (6 bases). TRBV23-1 is filed as an ORF, its function uncertain. Trimming removed 4 bases from V and 2 bases from J, with 14 bases in between. The CDR3 has 15 residues. The CDR3 DNA reads as TGCGCCAGCAGTCTGCCAGGGGACATAAACACTGAAGCTTTCTTT. This sequence encodes CASSLPGDINTEAFF.

This chain joins TRBV7-9 and TRBJ2-2; D remains unclear. Deletions cut 4 bases from V and 0 bases from J, with 0 bases between. The CDR3 extends over 12 amino acids. CDR1 and CDR2 (germline): SEHNR, FQNEAQ (reference sequence). The CDR3 loop reads CASSSNTGELFF. The CDR3 DNA sequence: TGTGCCAGCAGCTCGAACACCGGGGAGCTGTTTTTT.

This clone showed up just once. This chain links TRBV5-6 with TRBJ2-4; tentative D call: TRBD2 (5 bases). This CDR3 is 13 amino acids long. Germline V lookup: CDR1 SGHDT, CDR2 YYEEEE. V was pared by 4 bases and J by 13 bases, with 18 bases between. CDR3 region: CASSPEDVWTQYF. The CDR3 coding sequence is TGTGCCAGCAGCCCGGAGGATGTCTGGACGCAGTACTTC.

The V call is TRBV18, the J call TRBJ2-1; 9 bases are shared with TRBD2. This CDR3 spans 20 amino acids. CDR1 and CDR2 from the germline V gene are KGHSH and LQKENI. Trimming took 2 bases from V and 5 from J; bases not matched to a gene: 19. The CDR3 nucleotides read TGTGCCAGCTCACCAGGCTGGGCGAGCGGGAGGAGGATTATCGACAATGAGCAGTTCTTC. Protein sequence: CASSPGWASGRRIIDNEQFF.

This clone is a singleton in its sample. The rearrangement joins TRBV5-6 to TRBJ1-2, with 8 bases fitting TRBD1. CDR1 is SGHDT, CDR2 YYEEEE, per germline. The CDR3 extends over 14 amino acids. J lost 4 bases, V lost 3 bases, and 5 bases had no gene match. CDR3 residues: CASSYWDRIYGYTF. CDR3 in DNA: TGTGCCAGCAGCTATTGGGACAGGATCTATGGCTACACCTTC.

J is TRBJ2-1 and V is TRBV28; the D is unclear. Trimming shortened V by 3 bases and J by 3 bases, and 6 bases separated the two germline ends. The CDR3 consists of 13 residues. In germline, CDR1 is MDHEN, CDR2 SYDVKM. This CDR3 is CASSFSLYNEQFF. As DNA, the CDR3 is TGTGCCAGCAGTTTTTCCCTCTACAATGAGCAGTTCTTC. The full variable domain, with the rest looked up from reference TRBV28 and TRBJ2-1, is DVKVTQSSRYLVKRTGEKVFLECVQDMDHENMFWYRQDPGLGLRLIYFSYDVKMKEKGDIPEGYSVSREKKERFSLILESASTNQTSMYLCASSFSLYNEQFFGPGTRLTVL.

V and J are TRBV9 and TRBJ1-5; TRBD1 might be the D (5 bases). The germline gives CDR1 SGDLS, CDR2 YYNGEE. The CDR3 consists of 12 residues. The V gene lost 0 bases and the J gene lost 7 bases, with 5 bases spanning the gap. CDR3 sequence (DNA): TGTGCCAGCAGCGTAGGGGGCCAGCCCCAGCATTTT. This sequence encodes CASSVGGQPQHF. The full variable domain, its missing parts supplied by reference TRBV9 and TRBJ1-5, is DSGVTQTPKHLITATGQRVTLRCSPRSGDLSVYWYQQSLDQGLQFLIQYYNGEERAKGNILERFSAQQFPDLHSELNLSSLELGDSALYFCASSVGGQPQHFGDGTRLSIL.